What follows are 32 T cell receptor beta chains derived from one specimen sequenced in a study of cytomegalovirus exposure and HLA in healthy donors. This PCR relied on a set of 60 Vbeta primers and 13 Jbeta primers. Generated by immunoSEQ multiplex PCR, the TCRdb table keeps only in-frame clones and is missing some. The sample consists of roughly 72,000 clones, around 70% of them appearing once. The sample consisted of PBMCs. Receptors were obtained from a human donor in good health.

The rearrangement links TRBV30 to TRBJ2-1; D possibly corresponds to TRBD1 (5 bases). The V gene lost 5 bases and the J gene lost 0 bases, with 8 bases spanning the gap. The CDR3 has 13 amino acids. Per the germline V gene, CDR1 is GTSNPN and CDR2 is SVGIG (reference sequence). CDR3 residues: CAWATASYNEQFF. The CDR3 DNA follows: TGTGCCTGGGCGACAGCCTCCTACAATGAGCAGTTCTTC.

This clone was picked up a small number of times. This specimen includes other DNA sequences encoding the same CDR3. The CDR3 spells CAISASSGASTDTQYF. The DNA for the CDR3 is TGTGCCATCAGTGCCTCTAGCGGAGCTAGCACAGATACGCAGTATTTT. The genes are TRBV10-3 and TRBJ2-3; 7 nucleotides match TRBD2. CDR1 and CDR2 (germline): ENHRY, SYGVKD. CDR3 length: 16 residues. V lost 4 bases, J lost 0 bases, and 7 bases stayed unmatched.

The chain links TRBV5-1 to TRBJ1-5; a weak D match, TRBD1 (5 bases). V lost 5 bases, J lost 4 bases, and 13 bases lay in between. The CDR3 length is 14 residues. CDR1 is SGHRS and CDR2 is YFSETQ in the germline V gene. In DNA, the CDR3 is TGCGCCAGCAGTGTCGACAGCACTAATCAGCCCCAGCATTTT. Protein: CASSVDSTNQPQHF.

The J gene is TRBJ2-3, the V gene TRBV29-1; TRBD1 might be the D (5 bases). The V gene's germline CDR1 is SQVTM and CDR2 ANQGSEA. The CDR3 sequence is 16 residues long. Trimming stripped 6 bases from V and 0 bases from J, with 19 bases between. The CDR3 region is CSVAPLPGSSTDTQYF. CDR3 nucleotide sequence: TGCAGCGTGGCCCCCCTCCCAGGGTCTAGCACAGATACGCAGTATTTT.

The rearrangement uses TRBV9 and TRBJ1-1, with a possible D match to TRBD1 (6 bases). Germline V CDR1 and CDR2: SGDLS, YYNGEE. CDR3 size: 17 residues. V was trimmed by 3 bases and J by 3 bases, leaving 21 bases between them. The CDR3 sequence is CASSDPKDSPIHTEAFF. For the CDR3, the DNA is TGTGCCAGCAGCGACCCTAAGGACAGCCCTATACACACTGAAGCTTTCTTT.

V and J are TRBV7-2 and TRBJ1-1, with TRBD1 matching over 9 bases. Germline V CDR1 and CDR2: SGHTA, FQGNSA. After removal of 5 bases from V and 0 bases from J, the junction contained 10 bases not matched to a gene. The CDR3 spans 17 residues. The CDR3 nucleotides read TGTGCCAGCAGCCCGGACAGGGGAGAGTGGGTGAACACTGAAGCTTTCTTT. Its protein product is CASSPDRGEWVNTEAFF.

This clone showed up just a few times. This rearrangement joins TRBV4-1 to TRBJ1-5, with 9 bases aligning to TRBD1. Germline CDR1 reads MGHRA; CDR2 reads YSYEKL. The CDR3 spans 16 residues. Trimming took 6 bases from V and 1 from J; bases not matched to a gene: 7. This CDR3 is CASSPPGTGSNQPQHF. CDR3 in DNA: TGCGCCAGCAGTCCCCCCGGGACAGGGAGCAATCAGCCCCAGCATTTT.

The chain links TRBV28 to TRBJ2-7; 8 nucleotides line up with TRBD1. The CDR3 runs to 15 residues. CDR1 is MDHEN, CDR2 SYDVKM, per germline. V dropped 3 bases and J dropped 2; count of bases not matched to a gene: 6. The CDR3, as DNA: TGTGCCAGCAGTTTTGGGGACAGGAGAGCCTACGAGCAGTACTTC. As protein: CASSFGDRRAYEQYF.

The chain couples TRBV19 to TRBJ2-2, with TRBD1 matching 11 bases. CDR1 LNHDA and CDR2 SQIVND come from the germline V gene (reference sequence). CDR3 size: 18 residues. V dropped 6 bases and J dropped 3; count of bases not matched to a gene: 12. The CDR3 is CASRLIRDRGADTGELFF. In DNA form, the CDR3 reads TGTGCCAGTAGACTGATCCGGGACAGGGGGGCAGACACCGGGGAGCTGTTTTTT.

J is TRBJ2-5 and V is TRBV7-3, with D maybe TRBD2 (7 bases). CDR3 length: 15 amino acids. Germline loops: CDR1 SGHTA, CDR2 FQGTGA. V lost 5 bases, J lost 3 bases, and 16 bases lay in between. The CDR3 here is CASSVLGGAEETQYF. The CDR3 DNA is TGTGCCAGCAGCGTGCTGGGGGGGGCGGAAGAGACCCAGTACTTC.

This chain joins TRBV4-2 and TRBJ1-6; tentative D call: TRBD1 (5 bases). From germline, CDR1 is LGHNA and CDR2 YNFKEQ. Trimming removed 4 bases from V and 4 bases from J, with 14 bases in between. CDR3 length: 16 residues. The DNA of the CDR3 is TGTGCCAGCAGCCCTCAGGGTAACCTTTATAATTCACCCCTCCACTTT. Translated: CASSPQGNLYNSPLHF.

The chain links TRBV2 to TRBJ2-1; no clear D. In germline, CDR1 is SNHLY, CDR2 FYNNEI. This CDR3 contains 13 residues. The ends were cut back, 7 bases at V and 3 bases at J, with 10 bases in the middle. The DNA of the CDR3 is TGTGCCAGCACCTCCGGGTTCTACAATGAGCAGTTCTTC. Its translation is CASTSGFYNEQFF.

The chain couples TRBV6-5 to TRBJ2-1, with 10 bases fitting TRBD2. This CDR3 has 14 amino acids. Trimming cost V 6 bases and J 8 bases; bases outside gene matches: 7. From germline, CDR1 is MNHEY and CDR2 SVGAGI. This chain's CDR3 is CASRSSGSRHEQFF. The CDR3 DNA is TGTGCCAGCAGATCTAGCGGGAGTCGGCATGAGCAGTTCTTC.

The V call is TRBV6-5, the J call TRBJ2-7, with a weak D call TRBD2 (6 bases). This CDR3 is 13 amino acids long. Germline V gene data show CDR1 as MNHEY and CDR2 as SVGAGI. V lost 1 base and J lost 4, with 8 bases in between. The CDR3 is CASSYWAGYEQYF. CDR3 bases: TGTGCCAGCAGTTACTGGGCGGGGTACGAGCAGTACTTC.

V is TRBV5-1 and J is TRBJ2-5; the D gene is possibly TRBD2 (5 bases). The CDR3 contains 16 residues. Trimming took off 0 bases at V and 4 bases at J, with 16 bases between the two ends. In germline, CDR1 is SGHRS, CDR2 YFSETQ. The CDR3 loop is CASSLDPSIGGETQYF. CDR3 nucleotides: TGCGCCAGCAGCTTGGATCCTAGCATCGGAGGAGAGACCCAGTACTTC.

This clone was seen a single time. J is TRBJ1-5 and V is TRBV30; D is perhaps TRBD1 (5 bases). The CDR3 has 15 residues. Germline CDR1 is GTSNPN and CDR2 is SVGIG (reference sequence). V lost 0 bases and J lost 7, with 16 bases in between. CDR3 coding DNA: TGTGCCTGGAGTGTAGGGCAGGGTTGGGCCCAGCCCCAGCATTTT. This gives the protein CAWSVGQGWAQPQHF.

This clone was seen a few times. V is TRBV29-1 and J is TRBJ2-5, with 8 bases fitting TRBD1. Germline V gives CDR1 SQVTM, CDR2 ANQGSEA. This CDR3 has 13 amino acids. Trimming took 6 bases from V and 2 from J; bases not matched to a gene: 5. CDR3 nucleotides: TGCAGCGTGGGGACAGGCCTTCAAGAGACCCAGTACTTC. Translating it yields CSVGTGLQETQYF. Combining the CDR3 with reference TRBV29-1 and TRBJ2-5 gives the whole variable domain SAVISQKPSRDICQRGTSLTIQCQVDSQVTMMFWYRQQPGQSLTLIATANQGSEATYESGFVIDKFPISRPNLTFSTLTVSNMSPEDSSIYLCSVGTGLQETQYFGPGTRLLVL.

This clone was seen more than once but under ten times. The chain employs TRBV13 and TRBJ2-5; D is ambiguous. The assigned J gene may be wrong: the sequence end matches TRBJ2-7 better. The CDR3 runs 11 residues. The germline V gene encodes CDR1 PRHDT and CDR2 FYEKMQ (reference sequence). Here the CDR3 reads CASSLFREQYF. The CDR3 DNA sequence: TGTGCCAGCAGCTTATTCCGCGAGCAGTACTTC.

This clone was detected only a few times. The chain couples TRBV5-1 to TRBJ2-5, with TRBD2 matching 7 bases. Germline V CDR1 and CDR2: SGHRS, YFSETQ. V gave up 4 bases and J gave up 5 bases; unmatched junction bases: 11. The CDR3 is 15 residues long. The CDR3 is CASSILAEMRETQYF. The CDR3 DNA reads as TGCGCCAGCAGCATTCTAGCGGAAATGAGGGAGACCCAGTACTTC.

Details on this clone: This same CDR3 is encoded by further DNA sequences in the sample. The chain joins TRBV28 to TRBJ1-2; TRBD1 might be the D (5 bases). The V gene's germline CDR1 is MDHEN and CDR2 SYDVKM. This CDR3 comprises 13 residues. V shed 3 bases and J shed 6 bases, with 11 bases lying between them. DNA for the CDR3: TGTGCCAGCAGTTTTTCCCAGGGCCATGGCTACACCTTC. It yields the protein CASSFSQGHGYTF.

The genes are TRBV6-1 and TRBJ2-7; no clear D. Trimming pared 4 bases from V and 3 bases from J, leaving 10 bases between. Germline CDR1 is MNHNS and CDR2 is SASEGT. The CDR3 consists of 13 residues. CDR3 region: CASSALPVYEQYF. The CDR3 nucleotides read TGTGCCAGCAGTGCCCTCCCCGTCTACGAGCAGTACTTC.

V and J are TRBV25-1 and TRBJ2-3, with 14 bases that match TRBD2. The V gene's germline CDR1 is MGHDK and CDR2 SYGVNS. The V and J ends lost 6 bases and 10 bases, in that order; junction bases with no gene match: 9. The CDR3 consists of 15 residues. The DNA of the CDR3 is TGTGCCAGCAGCTTGACTAGCGGGAGGGCCGGTCCGCAGTATTTT. Protein sequence: CASSLTSGRAGPQYF.

The V and J genes are TRBV19 and TRBJ2-2; 10 bases agree with TRBD2. CDR1 LNHDA and CDR2 SQIVND come from the germline V gene (reference sequence). The CDR3 length is 19 residues. Trimming removed 0 bases from V and 6 bases from J; junction bases left unmatched: 13. The CDR3 region has the DNA TGTGCCAGTAGTATAGATCGGTCTAGCGGGAGTAGGAGAGCCGGGGAGCTGTTTTTT. This encodes CASSIDRSSGSRRAGELFF.

As to this clone: One end of the junction is discordant with germline, which a read error may explain. The V gene is TRBV7-9, the J gene TRBJ1-2; weak D call: TRBD1 (5 bases). The V gene's germline CDR1 is SEHNR and CDR2 FQNEAQ (reference sequence). The CDR3 consists of 12 residues. DNA of the CDR3: TGTTCCAGCAGCCCAGGGACTGGTTACTACACCTTC. Translating gives CSSSPGTGYYTF. The entire variable domain, with the rest obtained from reference TRBV7-9 and TRBJ1-2, is as follows: DTGVSQNPRHKITKRGQNVTFRCDPISEHNRLYWYRQTLGQGPEFLTYFQNEAQLEKSRLLSDRFSAERPKGSFSTLEIQRTEQGDSAMYLCSSSPGTGYYTFGSGTRLTVV.

V is TRBV9 and J is TRBJ2-1, with 9 bases matching TRBD2. The CDR3 runs 15 residues. Per germline, CDR1 SGDLS and CDR2 YYNGEE. V lost 1 base to trimming and J lost 2 bases; unmatched junction nucleotides: 1. CDR3 sequence (DNA): TGTGCCAGCAGCGTAATAGCGGGAGCCTACAATGAGCAGTTCTTC. It encodes CASSVIAGAYNEQFF.

This chain joins TRBV7-2 and TRBJ2-1; possibly TRBD1 for D (5 bases). Trimming shortened V by 2 bases and J by 8 bases, and 10 bases separated the two germline ends. This CDR3 contains 13 residues. Germline loops: CDR1 SGHTA, CDR2 FQGNSA. The CDR3 DNA follows: TGTGCCAGCAGCTTAAGATCCAGGGATGAGCAGTTCTTC. As protein: CASSLRSRDEQFF.

The gene calls are TRBV6-6 and TRBJ2-5; D remains ambiguous. The germline V gene has CDR1 MNHNY and CDR2 SVGAGI (reference sequence). The CDR3 runs 13 residues. Trimming shortened V by 3 bases and J by 6 bases, and 11 bases separated the two germline ends. CDR3 sequence: CASSYNSHQTQYF. The CDR3 DNA follows: TGTGCCAGCAGTTATAACTCTCACCAGACCCAGTACTTC.

This clone was detected only a few times. This chain uses TRBV19 with TRBJ2-7; 12 bases are a match to TRBD2. Unmatched junction bases numbered 2, after V lost 6 bases and J lost 2 bases. This CDR3 has 14 residues. The germline V gene has CDR1 LNHDA and CDR2 SQIVND (reference sequence). The CDR3 DNA follows: TGTGCCAGTAGGAGGACTAGCGGGGCCTACGAGCAGTACTTC. Residues: CASRRTSGAYEQYF. Drawing the rest from reference TRBV19 and TRBJ2-7, the complete variable domain is DGGITQSPKYLFRKEGQNVTLSCEQNLNHDAMYWYRQDPGQGLRLIYYSQIVNDFQKGDIAEGYSVSREKKESFPLTVTSAQKNPTAFYLCASRRTSGAYEQYFGPGTRLTVT.

This clone has more than one count but fewer than ten. The chain has TRBV28 and TRBJ2-1; 10 bases map to TRBD2. The CDR3 is made up of 17 amino acids. The V segment lost 4 bases and the J segment 4 bases; nucleotides outside the gene matches: 10. CDR1 is MDHEN, CDR2 SYDVKM, per germline. CDR3 sequence reads: CASSSQAGGLRYNEQFF. CDR3 coding DNA: TGTGCCAGCAGTTCCCAAGCGGGAGGGCTTAGGTACAATGAGCAGTTCTTC.

This sequence joins TRBV28 and TRBJ2-7; TRBD1 aligns across 7 bases. With 9 bases clipped from V and 2 bases from J, the junction kept 13 bases outside the gene matches. CDR1 MDHEN and CDR2 SYDVKM come from the germline V gene. The CDR3 runs 15 residues. The CDR3 DNA reads TGTGCCAGAGAATCTCCCCACAGGGGTACCTACGAGCAGTACTTC. Translating it yields CARESPHRGTYEQYF.

The chain joins TRBV7-3 to TRBJ1-2; tentative D call: TRBD1 (5 bases). CDR3 length: 12 residues. V lost 2 bases to trimming and J lost 6 bases, with 7 bases between them. Germline CDR1 is SGHTA and CDR2 is FQGTGA. This CDR3 is CASSLGGDGYTF. The CDR3 nucleotides read TGTGCCAGCAGCTTAGGAGGGGATGGCTACACCTTC.

This chain uses TRBV19 with TRBJ2-2; unclear D gene. Trimming stripped 10 bases from V and 3 bases from J, with 6 bases between. Germline CDR1 reads LNHDA; CDR2 reads SQIVND (reference sequence). This CDR3 comprises 11 residues. The CDR3 coding sequence is TGTGCCATATCTGACACCGGGGAGCTGTTTTTT. Its translation: CAISDTGELFF.